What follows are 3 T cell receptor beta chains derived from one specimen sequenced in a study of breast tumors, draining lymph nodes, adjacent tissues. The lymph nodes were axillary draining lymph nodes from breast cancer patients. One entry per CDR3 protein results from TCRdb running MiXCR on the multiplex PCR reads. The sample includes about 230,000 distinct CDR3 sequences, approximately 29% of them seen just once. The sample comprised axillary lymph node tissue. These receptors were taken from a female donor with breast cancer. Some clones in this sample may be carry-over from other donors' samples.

The CDR3 loop is CASRTDSGDTQYF. The DNA for the CDR3 is TGTGCCAGCCGCACGGATAGTGGCGATACGCAGTATTTT. The chain links TRBV6-6 to TRBJ2-3; no clear D. Deletions cut 8 bases from V and 6 bases from J, with 15 bases between. Germline V gene data show CDR1 as MNHNY and CDR2 as SVGAGI (reference sequence). CDR3 length: 13 amino acids.

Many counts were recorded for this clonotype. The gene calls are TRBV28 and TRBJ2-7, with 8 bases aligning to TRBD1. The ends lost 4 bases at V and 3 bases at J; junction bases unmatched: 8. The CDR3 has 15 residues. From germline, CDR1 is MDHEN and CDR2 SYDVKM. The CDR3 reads CASSSRTGNDYEQYF. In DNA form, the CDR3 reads TGTGCCAGCAGTTCCCGGACAGGGAATGACTACGAGCAGTACTTC.

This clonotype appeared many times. The CDR3 sequence: CASSVGVRDEKLFF. The CDR3 DNA follows: TGTGCCAGCAGCGTAGGTGTCCGGGATGAAAAACTGTTTTTT. The V gene is TRBV9, the J gene TRBJ1-4; no firm D call. Per the germline V gene, CDR1 is SGDLS and CDR2 is YYNGEE. The CDR3 is made up of 14 amino acids. Trimming took 0 bases from V and 6 from J, leaving 9 bases between them. The full variable domain, with the rest looked up from reference TRBV9 and TRBJ1-4, is DSGVTQTPKHLITATGQRVTLRCSPRSGDLSVYWYQQSLDQGLQFLIQYYNGEERAKGNILERFSAQQFPDLHSELNLSSLELGDSALYFCASSVGVRDEKLFFGSGTQLSVL.